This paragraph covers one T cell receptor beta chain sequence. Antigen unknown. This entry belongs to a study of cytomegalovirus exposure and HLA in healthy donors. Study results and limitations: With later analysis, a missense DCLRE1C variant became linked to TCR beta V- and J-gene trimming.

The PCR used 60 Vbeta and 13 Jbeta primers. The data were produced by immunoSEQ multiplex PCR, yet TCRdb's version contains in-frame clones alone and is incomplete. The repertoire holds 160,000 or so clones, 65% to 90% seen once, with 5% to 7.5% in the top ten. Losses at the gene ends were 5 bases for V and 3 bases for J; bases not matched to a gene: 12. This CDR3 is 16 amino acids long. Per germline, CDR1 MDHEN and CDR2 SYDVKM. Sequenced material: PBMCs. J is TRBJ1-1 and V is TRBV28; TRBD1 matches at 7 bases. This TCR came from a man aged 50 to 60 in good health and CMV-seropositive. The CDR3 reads CASSHEDRDTHTEAFF. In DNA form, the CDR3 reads TGTGCCAGCAGTCACGAAGACAGGGACACCCACACTGAAGCTTTCTTT.